This T cell receptor beta chain was sequenced during a study of T cells in women clearing cervical HPV infection. The study's findings and limits: TRBV6-7 relative abundance averaged around 0.11% in cases and under 0.2% in controls. Richness plus V gene abundances separated cases from controls with AUC around 0.79.

V gave up 6 bases and J gave up 9 bases, with 15 bases separating them. The length of the CDR3 is 13 residues. CDR1 ENHRY and CDR2 SYGVKD come from the germline V gene. In the case of this clone: Its specificity is not known. The read falls 3 residues short of the CDR3 end, and the missing part is taken from the germline J gene.

Measured with immunoSEQ multiplex PCR; TCRdb has only the in-frame clones, and not every one. The repertoire table contains roughly 42,000 clones. The clonotype comes from a woman between 18 and 75 years old with a cervical HPV16 infection that either progressed to CIN3+ or cleared (not recorded which). Material: blood buffy coat. The chain combines TRBV10-3 with TRBJ2-1; weak D call: TRBD2 (6 bases). CDR3 DNA, as far as it was read: TGTGCCATCAGCGTCCTTAGCGGAGGTGAG. The encoded protein is CAISVLSGGE. The CDR3 in full is CAISVLSGGEQFF.